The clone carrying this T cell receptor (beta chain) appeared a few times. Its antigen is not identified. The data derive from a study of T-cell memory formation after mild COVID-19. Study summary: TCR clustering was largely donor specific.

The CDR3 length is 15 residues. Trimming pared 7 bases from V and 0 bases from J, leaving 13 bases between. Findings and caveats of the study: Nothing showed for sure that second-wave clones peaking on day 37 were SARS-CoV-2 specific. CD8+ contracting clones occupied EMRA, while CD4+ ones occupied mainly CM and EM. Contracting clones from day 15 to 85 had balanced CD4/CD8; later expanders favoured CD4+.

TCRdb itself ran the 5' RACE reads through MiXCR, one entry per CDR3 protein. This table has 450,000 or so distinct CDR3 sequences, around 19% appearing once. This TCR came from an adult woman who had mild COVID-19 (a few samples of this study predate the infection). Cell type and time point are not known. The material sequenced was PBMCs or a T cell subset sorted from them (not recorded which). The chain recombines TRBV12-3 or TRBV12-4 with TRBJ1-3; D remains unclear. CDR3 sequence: CASNVGRFSGNTIYF. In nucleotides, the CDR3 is TGTGCCAGCAACGTCGGACGGTTCTCTGGAAACACCATATATTTT.